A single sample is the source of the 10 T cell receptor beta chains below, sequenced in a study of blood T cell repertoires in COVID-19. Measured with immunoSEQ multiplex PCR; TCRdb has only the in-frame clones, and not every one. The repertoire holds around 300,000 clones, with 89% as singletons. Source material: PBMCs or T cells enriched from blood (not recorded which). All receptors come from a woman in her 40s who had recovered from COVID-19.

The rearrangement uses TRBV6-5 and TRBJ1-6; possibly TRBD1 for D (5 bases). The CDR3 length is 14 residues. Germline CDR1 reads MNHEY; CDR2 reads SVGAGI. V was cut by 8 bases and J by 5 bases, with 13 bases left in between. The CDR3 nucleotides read TGTGCCAGCGCTAGGGGCCCCAATAATTCACCCCTCCACTTT. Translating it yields CASARGPNNSPLHF.

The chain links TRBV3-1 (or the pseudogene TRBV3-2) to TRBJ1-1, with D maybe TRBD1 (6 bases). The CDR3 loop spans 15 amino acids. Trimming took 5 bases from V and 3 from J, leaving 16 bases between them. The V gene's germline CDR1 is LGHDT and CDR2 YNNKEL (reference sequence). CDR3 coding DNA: TGTGCCAGCAGCAATCGACAGGATGACGACACTGAAGCTTTCTTT. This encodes CASSNRQDDDTEAFF.

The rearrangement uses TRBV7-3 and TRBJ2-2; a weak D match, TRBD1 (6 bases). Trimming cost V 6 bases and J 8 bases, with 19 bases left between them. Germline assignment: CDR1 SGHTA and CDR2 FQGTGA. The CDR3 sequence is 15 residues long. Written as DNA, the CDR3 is TGTGCCAGCAGACCAGGGGCCCAGAGTCAGGGGGAGCTGTTTTTT. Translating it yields CASRPGAQSQGELFF.

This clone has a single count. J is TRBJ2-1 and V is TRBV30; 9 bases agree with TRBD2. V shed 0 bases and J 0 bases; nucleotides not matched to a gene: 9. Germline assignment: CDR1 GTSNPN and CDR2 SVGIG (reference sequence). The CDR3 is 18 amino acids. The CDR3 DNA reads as TGTGCCTGGAGTGTTACCGGACTAGCGCAAAGCTCCTACAATGAGCAGTTCTTC. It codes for CAWSVTGLAQSSYNEQFF. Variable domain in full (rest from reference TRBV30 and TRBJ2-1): SQTIHQWPATLVQPVGSPLSLECTVEGTSNPNLYWYRQAAGRGLQLLFYSVGIGQISSEVPQNLSASRPQDRQFILSSKKLLLSDSGFYLCAWSVTGLAQSSYNEQFFGPGTRLTVL.

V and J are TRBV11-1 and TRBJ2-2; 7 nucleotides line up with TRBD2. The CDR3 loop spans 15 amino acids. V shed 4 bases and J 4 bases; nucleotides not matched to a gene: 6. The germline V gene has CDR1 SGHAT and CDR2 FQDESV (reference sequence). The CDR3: CASSSRLAGTGELFF. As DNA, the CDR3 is TGTGCCAGCAGCTCCCGACTAGCAGGCACCGGGGAGCTGTTTTTT.

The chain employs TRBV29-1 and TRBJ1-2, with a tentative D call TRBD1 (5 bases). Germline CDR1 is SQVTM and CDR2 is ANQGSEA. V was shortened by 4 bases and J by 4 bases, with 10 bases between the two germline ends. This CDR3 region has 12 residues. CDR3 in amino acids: CSVVRGGYGYTF. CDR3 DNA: TGCAGCGTTGTTAGGGGAGGCTATGGCTACACCTTC. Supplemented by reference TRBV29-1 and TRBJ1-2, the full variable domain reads SAVISQKPSRDICQRGTSLTIQCQVDSQVTMMFWYRQQPGQSLTLIATANQGSEATYESGFVIDKFPISRPNLTFSTLTVSNMSPEDSSIYLCSVVRGGYGYTFGSGTRLTVV.

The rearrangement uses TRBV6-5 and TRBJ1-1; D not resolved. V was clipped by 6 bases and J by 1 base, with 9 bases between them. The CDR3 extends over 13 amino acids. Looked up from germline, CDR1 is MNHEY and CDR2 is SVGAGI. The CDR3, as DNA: TGTGCCAGCAGCCCACAGACGAACACTGAAGCTTTCTTT. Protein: CASSPQTNTEAFF.

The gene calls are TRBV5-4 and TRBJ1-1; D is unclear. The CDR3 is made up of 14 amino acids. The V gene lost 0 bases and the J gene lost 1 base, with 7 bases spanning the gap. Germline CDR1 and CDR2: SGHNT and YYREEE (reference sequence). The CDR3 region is CASSLAARNTEAFF. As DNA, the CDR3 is TGTGCCAGCAGCTTGGCCGCGCGGAACACTGAAGCTTTCTTT.

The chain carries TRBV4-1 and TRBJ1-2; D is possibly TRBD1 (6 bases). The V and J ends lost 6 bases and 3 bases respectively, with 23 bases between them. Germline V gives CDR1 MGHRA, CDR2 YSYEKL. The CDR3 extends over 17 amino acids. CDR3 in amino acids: CASRTVGTLGPYYGYTF. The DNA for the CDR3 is TGCGCCAGCAGGACAGTAGGGACACTCGGCCCCTACTATGGCTACACCTTC.

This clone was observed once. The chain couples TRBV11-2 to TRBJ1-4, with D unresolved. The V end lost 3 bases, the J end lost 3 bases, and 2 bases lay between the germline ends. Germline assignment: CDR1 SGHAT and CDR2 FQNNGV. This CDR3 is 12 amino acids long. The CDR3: CASSFANEKLFF. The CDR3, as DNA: TGTGCCAGCAGCTTCGCTAATGAAAAACTGTTTTTT.